The 23 T cell receptor beta chains below all came from one sample that was sequenced in a study of PD-1 blockade in classical Hodgkin lymphoma. Here immunoSEQ multiplex PCR was the method, and the copy in TCRdb shows in-frame clones only, minus some. This table has about 36,000 clones, roughly two thirds appearing once. All patients relapsed after autologous stem cell transplantation, and brentuximab vedotin exposure varied. The source material was peripheral blood mononuclear cells (PBMCs), sampled before the second cycle of nivolumab. The source is a human donor with classical Hodgkin lymphoma.

In this sample, this clone turned up a few times. The genes are TRBV2 and TRBJ1-5; tentatively, D is TRBD1 (5 bases). Germline lookup yields CDR1 SNHLY and CDR2 FYNNEI. This CDR3 has 13 amino acids. V was shortened by 6 bases and J by 1 base, with 7 bases between the two germline ends. The CDR3 DNA is TGTGCCAGCAGGCGGGACAGCAATCAGCCCCAGCATTTT. Its translation is CASRRDSNQPQHF.

The chain employs TRBV5-1 and TRBJ2-7, with 7 bases that match TRBD1. The CDR3 has 13 amino acids. Unmatched junction bases numbered 8, after V lost 5 bases and J lost 6 bases. Germline V CDR1 and CDR2: SGHRS, YFSETQ. CDR3 DNA: TGCGCCAGCAGGGATAACAGGGGCAGCGAGCAGTACTTC. This sequence encodes CASRDNRGSEQYF.

As regards this clone: Within the sample, other DNA sequences also encode this same CDR3. The gene calls are TRBV2 and TRBJ1-5, with TRBD1 matching 9 bases. With V trimmed by 6 bases and J by 1 base, 4 bases remained unmatched. The CDR3 has 15 residues. CDR1 and CDR2 from the germline V gene are SNHLY and FYNNEI. CDR3 protein: CASSGQGTSNQPQHF. Written as DNA, the CDR3 is TGTGCCAGCAGCGGACAGGGGACGAGCAATCAGCCCCAGCATTTT. Full variable domain (outside the CDR3, taken from reference TRBV2 and TRBJ1-5): EPEVTQTPSHQVTQMGQEVILRCVPISNHLYFYWYRQILGQKVEFLVSFYNNEISEKSEIFDDQFSVERPDGSNFTLKIRSTKLEDSAMYFCASSGQGTSNQPQHFGDGTRLSIL.

This clone is labeled as medium-sized. The DNA for the CDR3 is TGTGCCAGCAGCTTAGTGGTCGGCCGAAGCACAGATACGCAGTATTTT. Protein product: CASSLVVGRSTDTQYF. The V and J genes are TRBV7-6 and TRBJ2-3; D remains unclear. The CDR3 is 16 amino acids. With 1 base removed from V and 0 bases from J, the gap between germline ends came to 11 bases. Germline-derived CDR1 and CDR2 are SGHVS and FNYEAQ.

The chain joins TRBV6-5 to TRBJ2-7, with D maybe TRBD1 (6 bases). Germline-derived CDR1 and CDR2 are MNHEY and SVGAGI. The V end was cut by 5 bases, the J end by 0 bases, with 14 bases between. The CDR3 consists of 15 residues. CDR3 sequence (DNA): TGTGCCAGCAGTAAAAGAGGACAGAGCTCCTACGAGCAGTACTTC. It is translated as CASSKRGQSSYEQYF.

V and J are TRBV9 and TRBJ2-2; a weak D match, TRBD1 (6 bases). CDR3 size: 16 residues. CDR1 and CDR2 from the germline V gene are SGDLS and YYNGEE. The V end lost 3 bases, the J end lost 2 bases, and 14 bases lay between the germline ends. This CDR3 is CASSGHRDTNTGELFF. CDR3 nucleotides: TGTGCCAGCAGCGGGCACCGGGACACCAACACCGGGGAGCTGTTTTTT.

This clone came up once. This chain uses TRBV11-3 with TRBJ2-1; 8 bases are a match to TRBD1. The V gene's germline CDR1 is SGHNT and CDR2 YENEEA. V shed 5 bases and J 9 bases; nucleotides not matched to a gene: 6. The CDR3 is made up of 13 amino acids. This chain's CDR3 is CASSLRQGSEQFF. CDR3 in DNA: TGTGCCAGCAGCCTCCGACAGGGGAGTGAGCAGTTCTTC. Based on the CDR3 plus reference TRBV11-3 and TRBJ2-1, the full variable domain is EAGVVQSPRYKIIEKKQPVAFWCNPISGHNTLYWYLQNLGQGPELLIRYENEEAVDDSQLPKDRFSAERLKGVDSTLKIQPAELGDSAVYLCASSLRQGSEQFFGPGTRLTVL.

The gene calls are TRBV28 and TRBJ2-3; D gene uncertain. Germline V gene lookup returns CDR1 MDHEN and CDR2 SYDVKM. The CDR3 is made up of 16 amino acids. V was clipped by 8 bases and J by 2 bases, with 20 bases between them. This CDR3 reads CASGPTWTTITDTQYF. The CDR3 DNA is TGTGCCAGCGGCCCCACATGGACGACGATCACAGATACGCAGTATTTT.

The genes are TRBV28 and TRBJ1-1; D gene uncertain. The V gene's germline CDR1 is MDHEN and CDR2 SYDVKM. V dropped 7 bases and J dropped 3 bases, with 18 bases sitting between them. The length of the CDR3 is 15 residues. CDR3 protein: CASISYGPRHTEAFF. CDR3 DNA: TGTGCCAGCATTAGTTACGGACCGAGGCACACTGAAGCTTTCTTT.

This clone was detected only a few times. The chain combines TRBV5-1 with TRBJ2-4; D may be TRBD1 (6 bases). Germline V gene sequence: CDR1 SGHRS, CDR2 YFSETQ. This CDR3 comprises 17 residues. V shed 0 bases and J shed 1 base, with 14 bases lying between them. In DNA form, the CDR3 reads TGCGCCAGCAGCTTGGATAGGGGGACGAGGGCCAAAAACATTCAGTACTTC. Protein product: CASSLDRGTRAKNIQYF. The full variable domain, its missing parts supplied by reference TRBV5-1 and TRBJ2-4, is KAGVTQTPRYLIKTRGQQVTLSCSPISGHRSVSWYQQTPGQGLQFLFEYFSETQRNKGNFPGRFSGRQFSNSRSEMNVSTLELGDSALYLCASSLDRGTRAKNIQYFGAGTRLSVL.

The chain carries TRBV28 and TRBJ2-6, with D possibly TRBD1 on 5 matching bases. Germline lookup yields CDR1 MDHEN and CDR2 SYDVKM. This CDR3 spans 13 amino acids. CDR3 residues: CAIRDSGANVLTF. CDR3 nucleotide sequence: TGTGCGATCAGGGACTCTGGGGCCAACGTCCTGACTTTC.

V gene TRBV27 combines with J gene TRBJ2-7; tentatively, D is TRBD2 (6 bases). The CDR3 runs 13 residues. The germline V gene has CDR1 MNHEY and CDR2 SMNVEV (reference sequence). The V gene lost 3 bases and the J gene lost 3 bases, with 9 bases spanning the gap. The CDR3 region is CASSFNGGYEQYF. The DNA of the CDR3 is TGTGCCAGCAGTTTCAACGGGGGCTACGAGCAGTACTTC.

Sample share makes this clone medium-sized. V gene TRBV4-2 combines with J gene TRBJ2-1, with 7 nucleotides matching TRBD1. This CDR3 has 15 residues. After removal of 1 base from V and 7 bases from J, the junction contained 7 bases not matched to a gene. Germline CDR1 and CDR2: LGHNA and YNFKEQ. DNA for the CDR3: TGTGCCAGCAGCCAAGGAATAATACAGGGGAATGAGCAGTTCTTC. Translated: CASSQGIIQGNEQFF.

The rearrangement links TRBV29-1 to TRBJ1-2; 7 nucleotides align to TRBD1. This CDR3 region has 16 residues. After removal of 6 bases from V and 4 bases from J, the junction contained 17 bases not matched to a gene. Germline V CDR1 and CDR2: SQVTM, ANQGSEA. CDR3 sequence (DNA): TGCAGCGTAAAGACATACAGGGTGAGGGGGCTCTATGGCTACACCTTC. It translates to CSVKTYRVRGLYGYTF.

The V and J genes are TRBV18 and TRBJ2-2, with D perhaps TRBD2 (5 bases). Between the trimmed V and J ends, which lost 3 bases and 6 bases, there was a span of 20 bases. Germline loops: CDR1 KGHSH, CDR2 LQKENI. This CDR3 region has 17 residues. The CDR3 DNA follows: TGTGCCAGCTCACCGGTCCCGGGATCTGTCAACGCCGGGGAGCTGTTTTTT. Its translation: CASSPVPGSVNAGELFF.

This rearrangement joins TRBV5-6 to TRBJ1-2, with D unresolved. CDR1 is SGHDT, CDR2 YYEEEE, per germline. CDR3 length: 14 residues. Between the trimmed V and J ends, which lost 3 bases and 4 bases, there was a span of 13 bases. DNA for the CDR3: TGTGCCAGCAGCTCCTGGTCCCTAGCCTATGGCTACACCTTC. It yields the protein CASSSWSLAYGYTF.

The chain has TRBV4-2 and TRBJ1-3; possibly TRBD1 for D (5 bases). The V end was cut by 5 bases, the J end by 0 bases, with 11 bases between. Germline V gene data show CDR1 as LGHNA and CDR2 as YNFKEQ. The CDR3 contains 15 residues. For the CDR3, the DNA is TGTGCCAGCAGCTTGCTGGGGCCCTCTGGAAACACCATATATTTT. This codes for CASSLLGPSGNTIYF.

This clone is a singleton in its sample. The chain carries TRBV9 and TRBJ2-1; TRBD2 matches at 11 bases. Unmatched junction bases numbered 5, after V lost 5 bases and J lost 4 bases. The germline V gene has CDR1 SGDLS and CDR2 YYNGEE. CDR3 size: 15 residues. CDR3 nucleotide sequence: TGTGCCAGCAGTGGAGGGACTAGCGGTTACAATGAGCAGTTCTTC. Translation gives CASSGGTSGYNEQFF.

The CDR3 DNA is TGCAGCGGCCGACTAGCGGGGGGGGGCGGGGATACGCAGTATTTT. Translated, it gives CSGRLAGGGGDTQYF. The chain joins TRBV29-1 to TRBJ2-3; 14 nucleotides match TRBD2. V shed 7 bases, J shed 6 bases, and the junction held 9 bases outside the gene matches. Germline values: CDR1 SQVTM, CDR2 ANQGSEA. The CDR3 extends over 15 amino acids.

The rearrangement uses TRBV18 and TRBJ2-1; D ambiguous. The germline gives CDR1 KGHSH, CDR2 LQKENI. The germline V and J ends were trimmed by 5 bases and 4 bases, with 6 bases remaining between them. This CDR3 has 12 residues. CDR3 protein: CASSAQYNEQFF. The CDR3 DNA reads as TGTGCCAGCTCAGCCCAGTACAATGAGCAGTTCTTC.

The V gene is TRBV10-3, the J gene TRBJ1-2; D might be TRBD1 (6 bases). The CDR3 runs 15 residues. The V end was cut by 4 bases, the J end by 0 bases, with 12 bases between. The germline gives CDR1 ENHRY, CDR2 SYGVKD. This CDR3 is CAISGTSGANYGYTF. The CDR3 DNA reads TGTGCCATCAGTGGGACCTCAGGGGCTAACTATGGCTACACCTTC.

This clone was found a few times. The J gene is TRBJ2-3, the V gene TRBV5-5, with D perhaps given as TRBD1 or TRBD2 (5 bases each). There are 15 residues in the CDR3. The V end was cut by 0 bases, the J end by 3 bases, with 11 bases between. Per germline, CDR1 SGHKS and CDR2 YYEKEE (reference sequence). CDR3 protein: CASSLGGSYTDTQYF. CDR3 DNA sequence: TGTGCCAGCAGCTTGGGGGGGTCCTATACAGATACGCAGTATTTT.

The J gene is TRBJ1-1, the V gene TRBV5-1; D unresolved. CDR3 length equals 14 residues. Deletions cut 0 bases from V and 1 base from J, with 7 bases between. Germline CDR1 and CDR2: SGHRS and YFSETQ. CDR3 in DNA: TGCGCCAGCAGCTTGGCCGCAGGGAACACTGAAGCTTTCTTT. Translating gives CASSLAAGNTEAFF. Drawing the rest from reference TRBV5-1 and TRBJ1-1, the complete variable domain is KAGVTQTPRYLIKTRGQQVTLSCSPISGHRSVSWYQQTPGQGLQFLFEYFSETQRNKGNFPGRFSGRQFSNSRSEMNVSTLELGDSALYLCASSLAAGNTEAFFGQGTRLTVV.